This note documents a single T cell receptor beta chain sequence. The data are from a study of blood T cell repertoires in COVID-19. Study background: From the United States, Italy and Spain came samples of acute and convalescent COVID-19. T cells, B-cell-depleted T cells, or PBMCs provided the cDNA or gDNA that served as material.

Per the study methods: Reference gene primer amplification yielded estimated nucleated cell counts. Measured with immunoSEQ multiplex PCR; TCRdb has only the in-frame clones, and not every one. The V and J calls and clone size were taken over from that table, and D and trimming were inferred from the DNA. The sample has over 30,000 clones; about 88% are singletons. J lost 3 bases, V lost 4 bases, and 5 bases had no gene match. The CDR3 has 16 amino acids. Germline CDR1 reads LGHDT; CDR2 reads YNNKEL (reference sequence). The origin of this receptor is a man in his 70s with acute or convalescent COVID-19. This rearrangement joins TRBV3-1 (or the pseudogene TRBV3-2) to TRBJ2-7; 14 bases agree with TRBD2. Sample: peripheral blood. The CDR3: CASSPGTSGGIYEQYF. In DNA, the CDR3 is TGTGCCAGCAGCCCTGGGACTAGCGGGGGAATCTACGAGCAGTACTTC.